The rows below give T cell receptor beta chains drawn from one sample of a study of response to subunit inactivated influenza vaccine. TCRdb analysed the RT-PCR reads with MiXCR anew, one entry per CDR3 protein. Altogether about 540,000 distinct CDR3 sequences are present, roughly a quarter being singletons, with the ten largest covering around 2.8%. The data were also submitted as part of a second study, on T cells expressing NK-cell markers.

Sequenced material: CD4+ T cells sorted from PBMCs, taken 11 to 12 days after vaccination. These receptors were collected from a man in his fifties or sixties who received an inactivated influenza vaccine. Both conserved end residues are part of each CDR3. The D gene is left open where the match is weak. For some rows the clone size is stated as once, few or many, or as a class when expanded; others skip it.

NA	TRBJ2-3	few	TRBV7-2	TGTGCCAGCAGCTTAAGAAGCACGACAGATACGCAGTATTTT	CASSLRSTTDTQYF
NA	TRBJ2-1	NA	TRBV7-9	TGTGCCACCCTGGGACGGACCGACAATGAGCAGTTCTTC	CATLGRTDNEQFF
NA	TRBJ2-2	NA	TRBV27	TGTGCCAGCAGTCCAAGACGGAAGAACACCGGGGAGCTGTTTTTT	CASSPRRKNTGELFF
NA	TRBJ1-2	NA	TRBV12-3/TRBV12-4	TGTGCCAGCAGTTTCGATCGGACAAGTAACTATGGCTACACCTTC	CASSFDRTSNYGYTF
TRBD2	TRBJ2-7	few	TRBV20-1	TGCAGTGCTAAGGGACTAGCATTCGAGCAGTACTTC	CSAKGLAFEQYF
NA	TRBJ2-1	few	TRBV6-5	TGTGCCAGCAGTTACGACCGCGCGCACTCAAGGAGCAATGAGCAGTTCTTC	CASSYDRAHSRSNEQFF
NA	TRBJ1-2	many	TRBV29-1	TGCAGCGTTGTGATGGGACTGGGATATGGCTACACCTTC	CSVVMGLGYGYTF
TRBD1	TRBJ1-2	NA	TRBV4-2	TGTGCCAGCAGCCAAGATCCCCGGGACAGGGTGAACGGCTACACCTTC	CASSQDPRDRVNGYTF
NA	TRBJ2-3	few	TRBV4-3	TGCGCCAGCAGCCAAGGGCCAGTTAGTAGCACAGATACGCAGTATTTT	CASSQGPVSSTDTQYF
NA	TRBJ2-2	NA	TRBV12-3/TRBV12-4	TGTGCCAGCACCTTCGGCGCCCCGAACACCGGGGAGCTGTTTTTT	CASTFGAPNTGELFF
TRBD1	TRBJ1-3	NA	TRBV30	TGTGCCTGGAGTAGGACAGGTCTCTCTGGAAACACCATATATTTT	CAWSRTGLSGNTIYF
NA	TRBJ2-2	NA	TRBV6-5	TGTGCCAGCAGTTACTTCTACCCGTACGGGGAGCTGTTTTTT	CASSYFYPYGELFF
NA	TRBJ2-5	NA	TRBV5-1	TGCGCCAGCAGCTTGGGACAGGTTCAAGAGACCCAGTACTTC	CASSLGQVQETQYF
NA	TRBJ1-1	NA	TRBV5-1	TGCGCCAGCAGCTCGGGACACACTGAAGCTTTCTTT	CASSSGHTEAFF
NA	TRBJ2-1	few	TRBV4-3	TGCGCCAGCAGCCATGGGACGGCGAGAAGCTCCTACAATGAGCAGTTCTTC	CASSHGTARSSYNEQFF
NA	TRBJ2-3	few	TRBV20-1	TGCAGTGCTAGCCCCGCCGCACACCTAAGCACAGATACGCAGTATTTT	CSASPAAHLSTDTQYF
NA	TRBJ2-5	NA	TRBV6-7	TGTGCCACCCAAGCCCAGGGGCAAGAGACCCAGTACTTC	CATQAQGQETQYF
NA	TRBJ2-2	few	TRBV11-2	NA	CASSSPTGTSGRGTPGSCFF
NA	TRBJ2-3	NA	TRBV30	TGTGCCTGGGCGGGACTTCGAGGGACGCAGTATTTT	CAWAGLRGTQYF
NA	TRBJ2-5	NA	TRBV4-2	TGTGCCAGCAGCCAGGCGACTAGGCCCGAAGAGACCCAGTACTTC	CASSQATRPEETQYF
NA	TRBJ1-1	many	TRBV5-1	TGCGCCAGCAGTTATAGAGGGGACACTGAAGCTTTCTTT	CASSYRGDTEAFF
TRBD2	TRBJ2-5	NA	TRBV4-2	TGTGCCAGCAGCCAAGATGGCGGCGGGGGTGAGACCCAGTACTTC	CASSQDGGGGETQYF
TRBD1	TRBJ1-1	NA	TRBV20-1	TGCAGTGCAGAGGGACAGCTCATGAACACTGAAGCTTTCTTT	CSAEGQLMNTEAFF
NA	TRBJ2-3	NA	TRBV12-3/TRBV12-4	TGTGCCAGCAGTTTAGCTCAGGGGAGGACAGATACGCAGTATTTT	CASSLAQGRTDTQYF
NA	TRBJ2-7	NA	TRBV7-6	TGTGCCAGCAGCTTGAACGGGCAGGGACCCTACGAGCAGTACTTC	CASSLNGQGPYEQYF
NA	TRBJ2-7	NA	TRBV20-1	TGCAGTGCTAGAGACCCACCGCGGACCTACGAGCAGTACTTC	CSARDPPRTYEQYF
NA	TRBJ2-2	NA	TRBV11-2	TGTGCCAGCAGCTACCCTTCCGGGACCGGGGAGCTGTTTTTT	CASSYPSGTGELFF
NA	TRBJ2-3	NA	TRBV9	TGTGCCAGCAGCCGATCCGAGTTAGGTACGCAGTATTTT	CASSRSELGTQYF
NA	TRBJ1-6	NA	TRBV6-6	TGTGCCAGCAGTTCGGACAGCCAGGGGCCCCTCCACTTT	CASSSDSQGPLHF
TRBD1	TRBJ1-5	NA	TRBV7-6	TGTGCCAGCAGCGGCCGGGACAGAAGCCCCAATCAGCCCCAGCATTTT	CASSGRDRSPNQPQHF
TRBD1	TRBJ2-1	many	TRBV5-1	TGCGCCAGCAGCTTGGTTGGGACAGCGAATGAGCAGTTCTTC	CASSLVGTANEQFF
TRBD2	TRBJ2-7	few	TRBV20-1	TGCAGTGCTAGAGTGCCTAGCGGGGGCTACGAGCAGTACTTC	CSARVPSGGYEQYF
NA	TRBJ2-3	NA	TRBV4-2	TGTGCCAGCAGCCAAGATGGAACCACCACAGATACGCAGTATTTT	CASSQDGTTTDTQYF
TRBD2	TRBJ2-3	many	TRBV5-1	TGCGCCAGCAGCTTGGTACCCCTACTAGCGGGGGGACCGAAACTTGATACGCAGTATTTT	CASSLVPLLAGGPKLDTQYF